The 29 T cell receptor beta chains given below trace back to one sample, sequenced in a study of T cell repertoires in cytomegalovirus infection. Each CDR3 protein is one row after TCRdb ran MiXCR on the reads. The sample includes some 200,000 distinct CDR3 sequences, roughly a fifth seen only once; the top ten take just under 3%. Sample: PBMCs. The receptors were sampled from a human donor in good health (CMV status not recorded). Some clones in this sample may be carry-over from other donors' samples.

This rearrangement joins TRBV4-1 to TRBJ2-1; 8 nucleotides line up with TRBD2. This CDR3 spans 18 amino acids. The germline V gene encodes CDR1 MGHRA and CDR2 YSYEKL. Trimming cost V 0 bases and J 5 bases; bases outside gene matches: 12. CDR3 protein: CASSQEPPGGAFHNEQFF. The CDR3 DNA follows: TGCGCCAGCAGCCAAGAACCCCCCGGGGGGGCATTCCACAATGAGCAGTTCTTC.

The rearrangement joins TRBV4-1 to TRBJ1-1; D unclear. Germline CDR1 and CDR2: MGHRA and YSYEKL. This CDR3 spans 18 amino acids. Trimming stripped 0 bases from V and 0 bases from J, with 17 bases between. The CDR3 here is CASSQEAGDPGMNTEAFF. The CDR3 region has the DNA TGCGCCAGCAGCCAAGAGGCGGGAGACCCGGGGATGAACACTGAAGCTTTCTTT.

The chain carries TRBV6-2 or TRBV6-3 and TRBJ2-3, with a weak D call TRBD1 (5 bases). V was shortened by 2 bases and J by 3 bases, with 15 bases between the two germline ends. Germline values: CDR1 MNHEY, CDR2 SVGEGT. The CDR3 loop spans 16 amino acids. The CDR3 is CASSYPQGISTDTQYF. The CDR3 DNA follows: TGTGCCAGCAGTTACCCTCAGGGAATATCGACAGATACGCAGTATTTT.

This clonotype showed up many times. V and J are TRBV12-3 or TRBV12-4 and TRBJ2-5; D may correspond to TRBD1 or TRBD2 (5 bases each). Deletions cut 8 bases from V and 5 bases from J, with 15 bases between. This CDR3 has 13 amino acids. CDR3 loop: CASRTGTGETQYF. The CDR3 bases are TGTGCCAGCCGTACGGGGACGGGGGAGACCCAGTACTTC.

This clonotype was counted many times. V usage is TRBV7-2 and J usage is TRBJ1-3; no clear D. V gave up 3 bases and J gave up 3 bases, with 15 bases separating them. The CDR3 is made up of 16 amino acids. The germline CDR1 and CDR2 sequences are SGHTA and FQGNSA. The CDR3 DNA sequence: TGTGCCAGCAGCTTTGTCCGGGGAGTGGATGGAAACACCATATATTTT. Translation: CASSFVRGVDGNTIYF.

This clonotype was counted ten times or more. V gene TRBV7-2 combines with J gene TRBJ2-5; D not certain. Germline V gene sequence: CDR1 SGHTA, CDR2 FQGNSA. V was cut by 3 bases and J by 5 bases, with 4 bases left in between. This CDR3 has 11 amino acids. The CDR3, as DNA: TGTGCCAGCAGCTTTACGGAGACCCAGTACTTC. It translates to CASSFTETQYF.

This clonotype was detected only a few times. The J gene is TRBJ2-5, the V gene TRBV7-8; 8 positions agree with TRBD1. Germline lookup yields CDR1 SGHVS and CDR2 FQNEAQ. With V trimmed by 1 base and J by 4 bases, 5 bases remained unmatched. This CDR3 is 15 amino acids long. The CDR3 protein is CASSLVGRGRETQYF. The CDR3 DNA reads TGTGCCAGCAGCTTAGTTGGCAGGGGGCGAGAGACCCAGTACTTC. The complete variable domain, with remaining parts taken from reference TRBV7-8 and TRBJ2-5, reads GAGVSQSPRYKVAKRGQDVALRCDPISGHVSLFWYQQALGQGPEFLTYFQNEAQLDKSGLPSDRFFAERPEGSVSTLKIQRTQQEDSAVYLCASSLVGRGRETQYFGPGTRLLVL.

The table lists this clonotype with many counts. The chain links TRBV7-2 to TRBJ1-1, with TRBD1 matching over 7 bases. J gave up 0 bases and V 5 bases, and 15 bases lay outside the gene matches. CDR1 and CDR2 (germline): SGHTA, FQGNSA. There are 18 residues in the CDR3. DNA of the CDR3: TGTGCCAGCAGCGGGAAGGATGACAGGGTGGTTTTGAACACTGAAGCTTTCTTT. It specifies CASSGKDDRVVLNTEAFF.

The chain is built from TRBV27 and TRBJ1-3, with D hard to call. The CDR3 contains 15 residues. Trimming cost V 6 bases and J 2 bases, with 14 bases left between them. From germline, CDR1 is MNHEY and CDR2 SMNVEV (reference sequence). The CDR3 sequence is CASRSDRLPGNTIYF. Here the CDR3 DNA reads TGTGCCAGCAGGTCGGACCGTCTCCCTGGAAACACCATATATTTT.

This clonotype occurred once. The J gene is TRBJ1-1, the V gene TRBV6-1, with 8 bases that match TRBD1. CDR1 and CDR2 from the germline V gene are MNHNS and SASEGT. The CDR3 is made up of 12 amino acids. The V and J ends lost 7 bases and 6 bases, in that order; junction bases with no gene match: 4. As DNA, the CDR3 is TGTGCCAGCAATTACAGGGGGGCTGAAGCTTTCTTT. Its translation: CASNYRGAEAFF.

V is TRBV7-2 and J is TRBJ2-3; 7 bases are shared with TRBD2. CDR3 length equals 14 residues. From germline, CDR1 is SGHTA and CDR2 FQGNSA. The J segment lost 7 bases and the V segment lost 5 bases, leaving 9 bases of the junction unmatched. The CDR3 sequence is CASSPLAGVNTQYF. As DNA, the CDR3 is TGTGCCAGCAGCCCACTGGCGGGGGTTAATACGCAGTATTTT. The full variable domain, with the rest looked up from reference TRBV7-2 and TRBJ2-3, is GAGVSQSPSNKVTEKGKDVELRCDPISGHTALYWYRQSLGQGLEFLIYFQGNSAPDKSGLPSDRFSAERTGGSVSTLTIQRTQQEDSAVYLCASSPLAGVNTQYFGPGTRLTVL.

V is TRBV20-1 and J is TRBJ1-1; no definite D call. Trimming removed 0 bases at V and 7 bases at J, with 21 bases between. This CDR3 contains 16 residues. The germline V gene has CDR1 DFQATT and CDR2 SNEGSKA (reference sequence). CDR3 sequence reads: CSAREPNSGPGGEAFF. In DNA form, the CDR3 reads TGCAGTGCTAGAGAACCTAATTCTGGACCGGGTGGTGAAGCTTTCTTT.

This clonotype occurred many times. The genes are TRBV11-3 and TRBJ2-7; D not certain. Germline-derived CDR1 and CDR2 are SGHNT and YENEEA. The CDR3 length is 13 residues. V was pared by 0 bases and J by 3 bases, with 6 bases between. DNA of the CDR3: TGTGCCAGCAGCTTAGAGTACAGCTACGAGCAGTACTTC. Residues: CASSLEYSYEQYF.

The rearrangement uses TRBV6-6 and TRBJ2-4, with TRBD1 matching over 9 bases. The CDR3 has 14 amino acids. With V trimmed by 6 bases and J by 6 bases, 6 bases remained unmatched. Germline V gene sequence: CDR1 MNHNY, CDR2 SVGAGI (reference sequence). This CDR3 is CASSPPGQGNIQYF. DNA of the CDR3: TGTGCCAGCAGCCCCCCGGGACAGGGAAACATTCAGTACTTC.

This clonotype was counted between two and nine times. The chain couples TRBV11-3 to TRBJ2-7; 7 bases map to TRBD1. CDR3 length equals 13 residues. Germline lookup yields CDR1 SGHNT and CDR2 YENEEA. V gave up 5 bases and J gave up 2 bases; unmatched junction bases: 3. DNA of the CDR3: TGTGCCAGCAGCGTAGGGACAGCCTACGAGCAGTACTTC. It yields the protein CASSVGTAYEQYF.

This clonotype came up a few times. The chain has TRBV7-9 and TRBJ2-1; 10 positions match TRBD2. The V segment lost 3 bases and the J segment 0 bases; nucleotides outside the gene matches: 8. This CDR3 is built from 18 residues. Looked up from germline, CDR1 is SEHNR and CDR2 is FQNEAQ (reference sequence). The CDR3 loop reads CASSFEGLAVSSYNEQFF. DNA for the CDR3: TGTGCCAGCAGCTTCGAAGGACTAGCGGTTAGCTCCTACAATGAGCAGTTCTTC.

This clonotype was observed at least ten times. This chain connects TRBV7-8 to TRBJ2-1, with D perhaps being TRBD1 or TRBD2 (5 bases each). The germline gives CDR1 SGHVS, CDR2 FQNEAQ. The CDR3 length is 15 residues. Trimming stripped 4 bases from V and 8 bases from J, with 18 bases between. CDR3 sequence: CASSSGPRGDDEQFF. DNA for the CDR3: TGTGCCAGCAGCTCGGGACCTAGAGGTGATGATGAGCAGTTCTTC.

V usage is TRBV12-3 or TRBV12-4 and J usage is TRBJ2-7, with D perhaps given as TRBD1 or TRBD2 (6 bases each). The length of the CDR3 is 14 residues. Trimming cost V 4 bases and J 7 bases, with 17 bases left between them. The CDR3 protein is CASSSGASPGEQYF. CDR3 coding DNA: TGTGCCAGCAGTTCGGGGGCCTCTCCGGGGGAGCAGTACTTC.

This clonotype came up many times. V is TRBV12-3 or TRBV12-4 and J is TRBJ1-1; TRBD1 might be the D (6 bases). Trimming stripped 3 bases from V and 0 bases from J, with 8 bases between. The CDR3 is made up of 14 amino acids. Written as DNA, the CDR3 is TGTGCCAGCAGTTTTGAGGGGGTGAACACTGAAGCTTTCTTT. Translating it yields CASSFEGVNTEAFF.

The chain uses TRBV19 and TRBJ1-4; 9 bases fit TRBD1. Germline lookup yields CDR1 LNHDA and CDR2 SQIVND (reference sequence). The CDR3 consists of 15 residues. The J segment lost 6 bases and the V segment lost 8 bases, leaving 10 bases of the junction unmatched. CDR3 sequence: CASGKDRGGDEKLFF. The CDR3 nucleotides read TGTGCCAGTGGGAAGGACAGGGGTGGTGATGAAAAACTGTTTTTT.

Ten or more counts support this clonotype. V and J are TRBV7-2 and TRBJ2-7, with D perhaps TRBD1 (6 bases). The CDR3 spans 14 residues. The germline V gene has CDR1 SGHTA and CDR2 FQGNSA. V was shortened by 5 bases and J by 5 bases, with 16 bases between the two germline ends. CDR3 nucleotide sequence: TGTGCCAGCAGCCCCCCCGGGACACGGAACGAGCAGTACTTC. This sequence encodes CASSPPGTRNEQYF.

This clonotype was counted only a few times. The rearrangement uses TRBV12-3 or TRBV12-4 and TRBJ1-1; no clear D gene. The CDR3 covers 13 residues. The V end lost 7 bases, the J end lost 7 bases, and 16 bases lay between the germline ends. The CDR3 DNA follows: TGTGCCAGCACCAATCCTGTGGATGGTGAAGCTTTCTTT. Translating it yields CASTNPVDGEAFF.

There are a few counts of this clonotype. This chain uses TRBV11-2 with TRBJ1-1; 9 nucleotides align to TRBD1. J gave up 0 bases and V 1 base, and 12 bases lay outside the gene matches. The CDR3 totals 19 residues. The germline gives CDR1 SGHAT, CDR2 FQNNGV. CDR3 residues: CASSLGLGQGKRMNTEAFF. The DNA of the CDR3 is TGTGCCAGCAGCTTAGGACTCGGACAGGGGAAGAGGATGAACACTGAAGCTTTCTTT.

The chain recombines TRBV28 with TRBJ2-2, with TRBD2 matching over 15 bases. V gave up 5 bases and J gave up 5 bases; unmatched junction bases: 9. CDR3 length: 18 amino acids. CDR1 is MDHEN, CDR2 SYDVKM, per germline. Here the CDR3 DNA reads TGTGCCAGCAGTACCCGGACTAGCGGGAGGGTTAAGACCGGGGAGCTGTTTTTT. Protein product: CASSTRTSGRVKTGELFF. The complete variable domain, with remaining parts taken from reference TRBV28 and TRBJ2-2, reads DVKVTQSSRYLVKRTGEKVFLECVQDMDHENMFWYRQDPGLGLRLIYFSYDVKMKEKGDIPEGYSVSREKKERFSLILESASTNQTSMYLCASSTRTSGRVKTGELFFGEGSRLTVL.

In its sample, this clonotype was seen a few times. The V gene is TRBV5-1, the J gene TRBJ2-7; perhaps TRBD1 as D (5 bases). V gave up 0 bases and J gave up 3 bases, with 10 bases separating them. CDR3 length: 14 amino acids. The germline gives CDR1 SGHRS, CDR2 YFSETQ. CDR3 DNA: TGCGCCAGCAGCTTGGTAGGGGCCAGCTACGAGCAGTACTTC. Its translation is CASSLVGASYEQYF.

This chain links TRBV5-4 with TRBJ2-3, with 7 bases fitting TRBD1. Germline CDR1 SGHNT, CDR2 YYREEE (reference sequence). This CDR3 region has 15 residues. The V segment lost 2 bases and the J segment 1 base; nucleotides outside the gene matches: 4. This chain's CDR3 is CASSFKGQGTDTQYF. CDR3 in DNA: TGTGCCAGCAGCTTTAAAGGACAGGGCACAGATACGCAGTATTTT.

This sequence joins TRBV5-1 and TRBJ2-7, with D tentatively TRBD1 (5 bases). Trimming took 2 bases from V and 3 from J, leaving 12 bases between them. Germline CDR1 SGHRS, CDR2 YFSETQ. The CDR3 has 14 residues. The CDR3 nucleotides are TGCGCCAGCAGCTTTGACCGGCAGGGCTACGAGCAGTACTTC. As protein: CASSFDRQGYEQYF.

This clonotype showed up many times. This chain uses TRBV7-4 with TRBJ1-2, with D perhaps TRBD1 (5 bases). This CDR3 spans 12 amino acids. V was shortened by 5 bases and J by 1 base, with 5 bases between the two germline ends. CDR1 and CDR2 from the germline V gene are SGHVT and SQSDAQ. CDR3 loop: CASSGGNYGYTF. The CDR3 DNA sequence: TGTGCCAGCAGCGGGGGTAACTATGGCTACACCTTC. Together with reference TRBV7-4 and TRBJ1-2, the CDR3 gives the full variable domain: GAGVSQSPRYKVAKRGRDVALRCDSISGHVTLYWYRQTLGQGSEVLTYSQSDAQRDKSGRPSGRFSAERPERSVSTLKIQRTEQGDSAVYLCASSGGNYGYTFGSGTRLTVV.

This clonotype was observed at least ten times. V usage is TRBV7-2 and J usage is TRBJ2-7; 7 bases agree with TRBD2. There are 14 residues in the CDR3. Germline CDR1 is SGHTA and CDR2 is FQGNSA. The V segment lost 5 bases and the J segment 1 base; nucleotides outside the gene matches: 5. The CDR3 DNA reads as TGTGCCAGCAGCGTCGGGCGGGGGTCCTACGAGCAGTACTTC. Its protein is CASSVGRGSYEQYF.